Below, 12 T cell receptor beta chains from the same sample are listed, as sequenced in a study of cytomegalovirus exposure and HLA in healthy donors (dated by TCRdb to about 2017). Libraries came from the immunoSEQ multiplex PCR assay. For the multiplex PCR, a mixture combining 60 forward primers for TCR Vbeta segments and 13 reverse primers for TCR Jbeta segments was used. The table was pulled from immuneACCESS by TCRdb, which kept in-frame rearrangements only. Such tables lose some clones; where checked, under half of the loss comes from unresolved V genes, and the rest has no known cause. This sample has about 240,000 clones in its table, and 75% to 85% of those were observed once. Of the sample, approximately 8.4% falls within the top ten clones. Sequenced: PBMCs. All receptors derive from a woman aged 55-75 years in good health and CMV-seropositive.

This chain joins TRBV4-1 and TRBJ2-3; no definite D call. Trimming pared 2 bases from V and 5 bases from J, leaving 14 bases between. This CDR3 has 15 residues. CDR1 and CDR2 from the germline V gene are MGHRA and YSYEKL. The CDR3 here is CASSQIRPEIDTQYF. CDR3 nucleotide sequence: TGCGCCAGCAGCCAAATTCGTCCAGAAATAGATACGCAGTATTTT.

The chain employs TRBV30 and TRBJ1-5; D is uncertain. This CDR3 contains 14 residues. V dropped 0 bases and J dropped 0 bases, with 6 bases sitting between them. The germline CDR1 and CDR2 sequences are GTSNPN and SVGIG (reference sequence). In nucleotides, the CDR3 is TGTGCCTGGAGTGTACTCAATAGCAATCAGCCCCAGCATTTT. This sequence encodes CAWSVLNSNQPQHF.

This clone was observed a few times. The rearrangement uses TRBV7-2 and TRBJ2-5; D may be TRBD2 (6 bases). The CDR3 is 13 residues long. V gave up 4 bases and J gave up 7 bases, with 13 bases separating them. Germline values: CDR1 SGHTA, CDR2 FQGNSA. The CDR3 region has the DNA TGTGCCAGCAGCTGGAGGGGTGTAGCGACCCAGTACTTC. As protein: CASSWRGVATQYF.

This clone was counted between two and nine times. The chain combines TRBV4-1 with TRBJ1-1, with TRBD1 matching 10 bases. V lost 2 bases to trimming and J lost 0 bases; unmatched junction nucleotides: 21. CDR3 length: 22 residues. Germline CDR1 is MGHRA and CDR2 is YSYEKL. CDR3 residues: CASSQNAGTGVLFVVVNTEAFF. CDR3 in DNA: TGCGCCAGCAGCCAAAACGCCGGGACAGGGGTTTTATTTGTCGTAGTGAACACTGAAGCTTTCTTT.

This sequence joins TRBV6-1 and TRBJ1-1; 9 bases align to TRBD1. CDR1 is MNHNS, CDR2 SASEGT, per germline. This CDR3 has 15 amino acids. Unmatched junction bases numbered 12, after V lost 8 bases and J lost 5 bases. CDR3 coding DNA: TGTGCCAGCTATCCTGGGACAGGGTTAGGGACTGAAGCTTTCTTT. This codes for CASYPGTGLGTEAFF.

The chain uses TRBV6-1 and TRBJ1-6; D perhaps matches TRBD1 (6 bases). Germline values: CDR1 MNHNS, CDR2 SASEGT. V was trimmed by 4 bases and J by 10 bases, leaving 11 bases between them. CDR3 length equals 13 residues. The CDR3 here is CASSGAGESPLHF. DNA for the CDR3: TGTGCCAGCAGTGGGGCAGGGGAATCACCCCTCCACTTT.

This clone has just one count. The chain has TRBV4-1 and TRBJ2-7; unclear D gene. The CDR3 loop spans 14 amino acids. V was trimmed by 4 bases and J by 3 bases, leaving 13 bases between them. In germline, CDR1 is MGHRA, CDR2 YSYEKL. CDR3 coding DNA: TGCGCCAGCAGCCCGACTGGCCTGAACTACGAGCAGTACTTC. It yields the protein CASSPTGLNYEQYF.

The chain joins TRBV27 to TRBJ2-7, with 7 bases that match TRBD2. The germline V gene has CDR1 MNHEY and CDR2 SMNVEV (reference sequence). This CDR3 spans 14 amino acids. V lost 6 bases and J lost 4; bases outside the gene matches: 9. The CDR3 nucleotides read TGTGCCAGCAGGCGGGGGTTCCCGGGATACGAGCAGTACTTC. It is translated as CASRRGFPGYEQYF.

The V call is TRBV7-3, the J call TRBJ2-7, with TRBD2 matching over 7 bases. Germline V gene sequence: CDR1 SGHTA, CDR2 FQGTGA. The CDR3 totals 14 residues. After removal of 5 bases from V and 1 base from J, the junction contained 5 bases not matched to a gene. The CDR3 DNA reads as TGTGCCAGCAGCCCCGGGACTACTTCCTACGAGCAGTACTTC. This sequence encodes CASSPGTTSYEQYF.

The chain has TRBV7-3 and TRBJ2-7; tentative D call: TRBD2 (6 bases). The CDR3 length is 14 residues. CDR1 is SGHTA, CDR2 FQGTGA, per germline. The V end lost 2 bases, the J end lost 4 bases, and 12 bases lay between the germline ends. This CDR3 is CASSLGGSRYEQYF. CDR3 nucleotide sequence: TGTGCCAGCAGCTTAGGAGGGTCACGGTACGAGCAGTACTTC. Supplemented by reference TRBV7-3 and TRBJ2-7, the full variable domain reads GAGVSQTPSNKVTEKGKYVELRCDPISGHTALYWYRQSLGQGPEFLIYFQGTGAADDSGLPNDRFFAVRPEGSVSTLKIQRTERGDSAVYLCASSLGGSRYEQYFGPGTRLTVT.

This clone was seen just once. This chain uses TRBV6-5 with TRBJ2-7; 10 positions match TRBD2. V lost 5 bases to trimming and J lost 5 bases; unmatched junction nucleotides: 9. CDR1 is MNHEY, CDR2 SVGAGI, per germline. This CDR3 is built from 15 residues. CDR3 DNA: TGTGCCAGCAGTGCAGGACTAGCGGTACCTAACGAGCAGTACTTC. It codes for CASSAGLAVPNEQYF.

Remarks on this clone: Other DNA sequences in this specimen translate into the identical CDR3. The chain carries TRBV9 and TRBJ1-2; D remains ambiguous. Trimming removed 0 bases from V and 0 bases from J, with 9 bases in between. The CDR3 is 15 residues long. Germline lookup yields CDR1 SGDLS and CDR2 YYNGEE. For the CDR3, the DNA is TGTGCCAGCAGCGTAGAGGAGGGTTCTAACTATGGCTACACCTTC. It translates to CASSVEEGSNYGYTF.